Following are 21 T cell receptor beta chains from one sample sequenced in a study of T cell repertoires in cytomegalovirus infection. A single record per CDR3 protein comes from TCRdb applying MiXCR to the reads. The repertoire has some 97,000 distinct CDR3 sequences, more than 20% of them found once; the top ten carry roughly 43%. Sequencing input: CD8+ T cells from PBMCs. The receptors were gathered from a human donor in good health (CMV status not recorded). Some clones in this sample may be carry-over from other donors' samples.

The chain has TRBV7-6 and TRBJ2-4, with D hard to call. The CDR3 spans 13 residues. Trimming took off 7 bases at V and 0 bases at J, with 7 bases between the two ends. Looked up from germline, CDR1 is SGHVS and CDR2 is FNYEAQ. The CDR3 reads CASIGLAKNIQYF. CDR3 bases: TGTGCCAGCATAGGGTTAGCCAAAAACATTCAGTACTTC.

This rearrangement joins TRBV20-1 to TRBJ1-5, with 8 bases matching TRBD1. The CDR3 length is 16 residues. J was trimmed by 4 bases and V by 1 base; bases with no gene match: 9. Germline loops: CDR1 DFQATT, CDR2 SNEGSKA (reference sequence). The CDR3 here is CSARAFGWTGNQPQHF. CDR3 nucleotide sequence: TGCAGTGCTAGAGCCTTTGGTTGGACAGGGAATCAGCCCCAGCATTTT.

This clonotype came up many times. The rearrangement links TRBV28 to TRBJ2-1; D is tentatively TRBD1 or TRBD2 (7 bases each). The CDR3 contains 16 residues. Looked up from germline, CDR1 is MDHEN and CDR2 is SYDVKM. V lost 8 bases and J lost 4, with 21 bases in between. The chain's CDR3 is CASGSYRGGGYNEQFF. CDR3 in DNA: TGTGCCAGCGGGTCGTACAGGGGAGGGGGATACAATGAGCAGTTCTTC.

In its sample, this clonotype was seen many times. Here the CDR3 DNA reads TGTGCCAGCAGTGCCTTTCCTATTGTGACGAGCTACGAGCAGTACTTC. Its translation is CASSAFPIVTSYEQYF. The chain recombines TRBV27 with TRBJ2-7, with D unresolved. Germline CDR1 reads MNHEY; CDR2 reads SMNVEV (reference sequence). Trimming shortened V by 5 bases and J by 3 bases, and 20 bases separated the two germline ends. The CDR3 length is 16 residues.

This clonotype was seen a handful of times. CDR3 amino acids: CASSISRGPNTGELFF. The CDR3 DNA follows: TGTGCCAGTAGTATAAGTAGAGGGCCCAACACCGGGGAGCTGTTTTTT. This chain connects TRBV19 to TRBJ2-2; a weak D match, TRBD2 (5 bases). From germline, CDR1 is LNHDA and CDR2 SQIVND (reference sequence). V was trimmed by 2 bases and J by 2 bases, leaving 12 bases between them. This CDR3 is built from 16 residues.

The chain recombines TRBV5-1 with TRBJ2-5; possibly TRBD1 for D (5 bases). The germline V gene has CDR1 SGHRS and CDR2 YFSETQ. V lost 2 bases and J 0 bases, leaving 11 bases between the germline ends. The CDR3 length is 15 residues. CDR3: CASSFQGVDQETQYF. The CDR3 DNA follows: TGCGCCAGCAGCTTTCAGGGTGTGGACCAAGAGACCCAGTACTTC.

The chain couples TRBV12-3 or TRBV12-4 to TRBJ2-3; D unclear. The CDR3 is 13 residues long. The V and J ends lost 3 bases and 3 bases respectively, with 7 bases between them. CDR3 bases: TGTGCCAGCAGTTTCTCGGCAACAGATACGCAGTATTTT. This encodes CASSFSATDTQYF.

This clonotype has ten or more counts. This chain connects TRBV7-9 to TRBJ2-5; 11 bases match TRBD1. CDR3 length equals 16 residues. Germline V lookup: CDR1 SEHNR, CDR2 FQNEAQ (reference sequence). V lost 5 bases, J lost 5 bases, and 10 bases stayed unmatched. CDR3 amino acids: CASSGAGGQGAETQYF. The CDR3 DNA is TGTGCCAGCAGCGGCGCCGGAGGACAGGGGGCTGAGACCCAGTACTTC.

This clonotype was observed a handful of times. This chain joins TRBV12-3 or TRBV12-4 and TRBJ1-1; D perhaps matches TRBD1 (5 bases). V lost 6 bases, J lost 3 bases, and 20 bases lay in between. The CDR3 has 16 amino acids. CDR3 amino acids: CASSLFVGASDTEAFF. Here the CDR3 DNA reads TGTGCCAGCAGCCTATTCGTAGGGGCCTCGGACACTGAAGCTTTCTTT.

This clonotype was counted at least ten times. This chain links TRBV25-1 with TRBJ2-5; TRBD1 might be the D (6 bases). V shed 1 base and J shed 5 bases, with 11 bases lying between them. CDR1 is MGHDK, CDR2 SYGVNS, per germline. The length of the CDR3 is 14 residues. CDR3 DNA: TGTGCCAGCAGTGAATGGTCAGGGGTGGAGACCCAGTACTTC. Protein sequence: CASSEWSGVETQYF.

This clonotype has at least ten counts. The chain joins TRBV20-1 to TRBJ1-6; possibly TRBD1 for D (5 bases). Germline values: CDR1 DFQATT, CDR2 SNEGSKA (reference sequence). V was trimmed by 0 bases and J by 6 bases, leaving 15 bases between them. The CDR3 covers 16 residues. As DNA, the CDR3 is TGCAGTGCTAGAGATCAGGGAGAAACCGCTAATTCACCCCTCCACTTT. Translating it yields CSARDQGETANSPLHF.

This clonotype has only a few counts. The CDR3 DNA reads TGTGCCAGCAGCTTAGAAGCGAACTATGGCTACACCTTC. Protein: CASSLEANYGYTF. V gene TRBV7-4 combines with J gene TRBJ1-2, with D hard to call. The V end lost 1 base, the J end lost 2 bases, and 5 bases lay between the germline ends. The length of the CDR3 is 13 residues. Germline CDR1 and CDR2: SGHVT and SQSDAQ.

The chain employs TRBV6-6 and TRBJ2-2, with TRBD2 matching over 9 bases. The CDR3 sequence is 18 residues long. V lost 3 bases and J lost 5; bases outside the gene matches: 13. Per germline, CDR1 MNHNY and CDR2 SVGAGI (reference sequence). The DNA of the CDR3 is TGTGCCAGCAGTTATCCGGGGCGCGGGAGGGAGAAAACCGGGGAGCTGTTTTTT. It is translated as CASSYPGRGREKTGELFF.

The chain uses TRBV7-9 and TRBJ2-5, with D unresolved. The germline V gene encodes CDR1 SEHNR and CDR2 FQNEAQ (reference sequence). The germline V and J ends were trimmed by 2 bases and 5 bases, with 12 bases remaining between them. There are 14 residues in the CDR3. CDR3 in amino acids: CASSLWDGEETQYF. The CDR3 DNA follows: TGTGCCAGCAGCTTATGGGATGGAGAGGAGACCCAGTACTTC.

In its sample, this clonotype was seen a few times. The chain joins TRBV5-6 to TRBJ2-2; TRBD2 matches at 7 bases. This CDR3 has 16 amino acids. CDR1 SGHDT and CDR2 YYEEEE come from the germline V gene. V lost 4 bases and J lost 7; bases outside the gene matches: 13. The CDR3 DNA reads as TGTGCCAGCAGCGATATTATGCGGGAGAAAGGCGGGGAGCTGTTTTTT. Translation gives CASSDIMREKGGELFF. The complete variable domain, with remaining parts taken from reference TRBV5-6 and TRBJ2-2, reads DAGVTQSPTHLIKTRGQQVTLRCSPKSGHDTVSWYQQALGQGPQFIFQYYEEEERQRGNFPDRFSGHQFPNYSSELNVNALLLGDSALYLCASSDIMREKGGELFFGEGSRLTVL.

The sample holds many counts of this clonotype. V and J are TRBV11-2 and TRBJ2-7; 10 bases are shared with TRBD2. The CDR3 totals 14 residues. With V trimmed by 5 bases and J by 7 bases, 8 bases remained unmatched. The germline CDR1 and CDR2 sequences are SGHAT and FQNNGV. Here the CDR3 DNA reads TGTGCCAGCAGCCCCCCAGCGGGAGGGAGAGAGCAGTACTTC. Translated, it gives CASSPPAGGREQYF.

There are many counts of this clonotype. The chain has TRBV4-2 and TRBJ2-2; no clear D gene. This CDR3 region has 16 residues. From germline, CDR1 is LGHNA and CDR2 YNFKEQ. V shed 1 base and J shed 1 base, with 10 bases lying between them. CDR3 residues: CASSQASDQNTGELFF. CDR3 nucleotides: TGTGCCAGCAGCCAAGCAAGTGATCAGAACACCGGGGAGCTGTTTTTT.

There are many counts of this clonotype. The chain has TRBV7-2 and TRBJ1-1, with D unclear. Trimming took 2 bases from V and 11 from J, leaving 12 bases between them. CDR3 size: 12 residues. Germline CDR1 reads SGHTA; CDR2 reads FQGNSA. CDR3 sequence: CASSLSGGMAFF. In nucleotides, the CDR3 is TGTGCCAGCAGCTTATCGGGAGGAATGGCTTTCTTT. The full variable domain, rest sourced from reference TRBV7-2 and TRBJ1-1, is GAGVSQSPSNKVTEKGKDVELRCDPISGHTALYWYRQSLGQGLEFLIYFQGNSAPDKSGLPSDRFSAERTGGSVSTLTIQRTQQEDSAVYLCASSLSGGMAFFGQGTRLTVV.

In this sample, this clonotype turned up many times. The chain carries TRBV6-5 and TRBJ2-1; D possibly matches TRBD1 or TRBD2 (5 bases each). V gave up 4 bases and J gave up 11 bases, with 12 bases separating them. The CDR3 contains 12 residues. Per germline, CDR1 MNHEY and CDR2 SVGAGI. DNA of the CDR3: TGTGCCAGCAGTTTGGGGACGGGAAAGCAGTTCTTC. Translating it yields CASSLGTGKQFF.

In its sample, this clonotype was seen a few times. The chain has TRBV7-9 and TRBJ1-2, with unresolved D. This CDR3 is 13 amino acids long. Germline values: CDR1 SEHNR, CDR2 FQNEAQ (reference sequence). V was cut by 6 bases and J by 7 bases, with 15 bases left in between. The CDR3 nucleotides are TGTGCCAGCAGGCCAGGAGGGCAGAGTGGCTACACCTTC. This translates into CASRPGGQSGYTF.

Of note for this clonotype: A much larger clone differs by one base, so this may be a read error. The CDR3, as DNA: TGCGCCAGCGGCCAAGATTTAGGCATGAACACTGAAGCTTTCTTT. Protein sequence: CASGQDLGMNTEAFF. The chain carries TRBV4-1 and TRBJ1-1; D not certain. This CDR3 region has 15 residues. The V gene's germline CDR1 is MGHRA and CDR2 YSYEKL.